This T cell receptor (beta chain) was sequenced for a study of cytomegalovirus exposure and HLA in healthy donors (dated 2017 in TCRdb). General notes on the study: In an earlier analysis of about 560 of the donors, approximately 260 Gb of sequence data and 120 million or so unique TCR beta sequences from roughly 180 million T cells were reported. An early release that covered around 590 HLA-typed donors contained around 300 gigabases of sequencing data and 80 million or so unique TCR sequences. The genetic ancestry cluster associated with self-reported Caucasian donors included roughly 84% of the roughly 410 genotyped donors. The study was designed to test whether signatures of past pathogen exposure could be identified by cataloging public T cell receptors. Using immunosequencing, the study profiled T cell repertoires from some 670 subjects and related those repertoires to cytomegalovirus serostatus. A separate validation cohort of roughly 120 different subjects was used in addition to the 666-subject first cohort. To predict cytomegalovirus infection status, the study brought together high-throughput TCR immunosequencing, statistical association of individual TCRs with disease status, and machine learning. A later analysis re-examined previously published TCR beta repertoires from around 670 donors and added high-resolution HLA genotyping to investigate patterns of TCR occurrence. Rather than using new phenotypic data, the later analysis identified candidate immune exposures from TCR beta sequences and from how often those sequences occurred across donors. An earlier analysis of some 600 of the donors applied high-throughput TCR beta sequencing to assess whether each TCR beta V gene segment acted as functional or pseudogenic. Donor age, sex, ethnicity and CMV serostatus were compiled together with the repertoire data. Genome-wide SNP genotypes for about 65% of the roughly 670 donors were used in a later genetic analysis, which treated that subset as a discovery cohort. All discovery cohort repertoires had been generated on a single sequencing platform. HLA typing included class I and class II loci at four-digit resolution. The number of typed donors differed by locus: about 620-640 for A, B, C, DRB1 and DQB1; 522 for DQA1; about 600 for DPA1; and roughly 470 for DPB1. Five DR-DQ haplotypes were handled as single units for association and clustering, since linkage in the cohort was strong. On average, around 240,000 unique TCR beta nucleotide sequences were sequenced per donor among more than 350 genotyped donors of the cohort, with about 19% of those sequences being non-productive.

V is clipped by 5 bases and J by 1 base, and the sequence between their germline boundaries is 15 bases long. The CDR3 spans 16 residues, from the cysteine through the phenylalanine. This entry keeps only the CDR3 DNA: 48 bases, framed from base 1. Reading the germline V gene gives CDR1 KGHSH and CDR2 LQKENI. Library preparation employed the immunoSEQ multiplex PCR assay. For the multiplex PCR, a mixture combining 60 forward primers for TCR Vbeta segments and 13 reverse primers for TCR Jbeta segments was used. The CDR3 region of rearranged TCR beta genes was amplified from genomic DNA by a multiplex PCR assay. The amplified TCR beta libraries were sequenced on the Illumina HiSeq System as 87-base-pair reads. The published analysis was carried out like this. Across the 666 repertoires, a later analysis counted roughly 84 million unique TCR beta chains, about 10 million of which were shared by at least two donors. A nearest-neighbor algorithm error-corrected the raw reads and collapsed the reads into unique sequences, merging closely related sequences to remove PCR and sequencing errors. To assign V, D and J gene segments, CDR3 sequences were aligned to IMGT reference sequences. For a sequence to be retained, a match of at least six nucleotides was required to both a V gene segment and a J gene segment. Rearrangements were called productive when the CDR3 lacked stop codons and stayed in frame with V and J; all others were non-productive. Following IMGT convention, CDR3 was defined as the stretch from the second conserved V-encoded cysteine to the conserved J-encoded phenylalanine. In an earlier analysis of more than 550 of the donors, sequences lacking an unambiguous match to a single V gene segment were excluded. An earlier analysis of fewer than 750 of the donors classified V segments as functional when productive rearrangements were above 56.7% and as segregating when the standard deviation between donors was above 5%. A statistical classification framework was built for diagnosing cytomegalovirus status from the catalog of TCR beta chain sequences. A later analysis assigned V and J genes by comparing TCR nucleotide sequences with IMGT/GENE-DB human TR gene sequences. Using the TCRdist pipeline, a later analysis assigned CDR3 sequences along with most-parsimonious VDJ recombination scenarios. A later analysis defined each TCR beta chain by its CDR3 amino acid sequence plus V-gene family, and excluded reads lacking a unique V-gene family. A later analysis removed 592 highly shared, low-generation-probability nucleotide sequences to deal with suspected cross-contamination and a sequencing artifact. For each public chain, a later analysis derived a clonal expansion index from normalized ranks of inferred template counts within each repertoire. In a later analysis, generation probabilities were computed using a VDJ recombination model fitted to out-of-frame rearrangements, and the results were checked against IGoR. Hypergeometric tests were used in a later analysis to score TCR-TCR, TCR-HLA and TCR-CMV co-occurrence, with a repertoire-size bias correction applied to the TCR pairs. False discovery rates were estimated in a later analysis by permuting HLA or CMV assignments 20 times. In a later analysis, co-occurring TCRs were grouped using DBSCAN, with TCRdist sequence similarity added in when clustering inside HLA-allele-positive subsets. Repertoires with fewer than 30,000 or more than 120,000 public chains were left out of co-occurrence clustering, as were four to six repertoires with anomalous nucleotide sharing. TCRdb carries this immuneACCESS record with in-frame sequences only. Its versions omit some clonotypes, under half of them owing to an unresolved V gene in the studies checked, with the rest unexplained. That table supplies the V and J calls and clone size; D and trimming were determined from the DNA. Here the sample has roughly 170,000 clones; around 80% occur a single time. Approximately 1.2% of the sample goes to the ten largest clones.

The cohort comprised some 680 healthy bone marrow donors. At the time of sampling, all cohort members were nominally healthy, though unrecorded immune exposures were likely present. The donor tested CMV seropositive and was one of the 289 seropositive cohort members. A peripheral blood sample was collected from each donor, and TCR beta sequencing was performed on peripheral blood mononuclear cells. The Qiagen DNeasy Blood Extraction Kit was used to extract genomic DNA from the blood cell samples. Summary of the overall study and its limitations: In a later analysis, HLA-associated TCR beta chains were found to be more clonally expanded and to have lower generation probabilities than equally common non-associated chains. In a later analysis, the rate of TCR association differed among HLA loci, with DRB1 alleles having the most associated TCRs and HLA-C alleles having the fewest. A cluster of highly shared sequence variants was judged likely to represent a technical artifact of the sequencing pipeline. According to the authors, the approach could potentially be generalized to other disease states and immunological phenotypes. Linkage disequilibrium might explain the correlated functional status among segregating V segments, but an unknown experimental factor could not be ruled out. For the cohort, immune exposure information was limited to CMV serostatus. Roughly uniform sequencing depth across donors was assumed in presence/absence analyses, although this assumption may not hold. The cohort was sequenced for TCR beta chains only, and without alpha or paired-chain data the features that could be detected were limited. Compared with the roughly 600-donor mean, donors in an Asian-associated ancestry cluster had fewer N-insertions in productive TCRs, according to a later genetic analysis. An earlier analysis of some 560 of the donors showed that most TCR beta V segments appeared in productive rearrangements either about 90% or about 30% of the time, which broadly matched IMGT annotations. A later analysis found that most CMV-associated TCR beta chains appeared HLA-restricted, with HLA associations seemingly driven largely by CMV exposure. In vitro tests confirmed that a few of the cytomegalovirus-associated TCR beta chains recognize cytomegalovirus antigens. Because counts were too low, seventeen rarely observed V segments, including chromosome 9 orphons, were excluded from the earlier analysis of 587 of the donors. An association between a missense DCLRE1C variant and V-gene and J-gene trimming of TCR beta chains was found in a later genetic analysis and replicated in an independent cohort. HLA typing was unavailable for some donors at each locus, so association tests used only the typed subset. When HLA alleles, especially DR and DQ, strongly co-occurred, attributing TCR associations to individual alleles was difficult. The study listed 164 TCR beta chains as associated with cytomegalovirus. A further reported finding was that TCR beta sequences accurately predicted the HLA-A and HLA-B alleles for most subjects in the first cohort. The classifier was reported to diagnose cytomegalovirus status with high specificity and sensitivity in both the original cohort and the validation cohort. Specific HLA alleles were associated with more than 15,000 TCR beta sequences at a false discovery rate of 0.05 in a later analysis. A later analysis reported that several top co-occurrence clusters appeared linked to parvovirus B19, influenza, CMV and Epstein-Barr virus. While some public TCRs were present in many individuals, most TCR sequences turned up only very rarely across donors. Some IMGT-functional V segments, including TRBV6-2 and TRBV6-3, could not be told apart with the 87-base-pair reads, so those segments were excluded.

About this clone itself: The antigen it recognizes is unknown. No much larger clone is present one base from it, and per-base qualities are unavailable.

The V and J genes are TRBV18 and TRBJ1-5, with an unclear D gene assignment. The sequence came from a girl aged 2-10 years in good health and CMV-seropositive. The sample comprised PBMCs. The CDR3 region: CASSERSGLSNQPQHF. The base sequence is TGTGCCAGCTCAGAGAGATCGGGTTTGAGCAATCAGCCCCAGCATTTT.